This TCR beta chain was sequenced in a study of T cells in Graves' hyperthyroidism and ophthalmopathy. Authors of the study amplified TCR beta CDR3 regions from RNA transcripts. The HTBI primer set was used in a first-round RT-PCR of the TCR CDR3. TCRdb used MiXCR to reprocess the multiplex PCR reads, holding one entry per CDR3 protein. This sample has hundreds of thousands of distinct CDR3 sequences; 14% occur once, and the top ten carry 9.5% to 13%. Patients aged 18 to 65 had newly diagnosed hyperthyroidism lasting under 2 months. Orbital computed tomography and thyroid ultrasound, together with serum TRAb and thyroxine and clinical symptoms, were used for diagnoses. Study-wide results and caveats: Researchers found most expanded thyroid clonotypes above 0.001 in blood as well.

In this sample, this clonotype turned up a few times. Its antigen is not known. The material sequenced was blood. The receptor comes from a woman aged 18-30 years with Graves' hyperthyroidism.

The CDR3 bases are TGCGCCAGCAGCTCGCACCCGGTTCCGTCGGACATTCAGTACTTC. Translated: CASSSHPVPSDIQYF. The V call is TRBV4-3, the J call TRBJ2-4; no firm D call. V was shortened by 5 bases and J by 8 bases, with 19 bases between the two germline ends. The V gene's germline CDR1 is LGHNA and CDR2 YSLEER. The CDR3 is 15 residues long.